The TCR beta chain described here comes from a study of blood T cell repertoires in COVID-19 (dated by TCRdb to between 2020 and 2021). Context from the whole study: Collaborator samples came from the United States, Italy and Spain and covered acute and convalescent phases of COVID-19. The prospective study material was composed of cDNA or gDNA derived from T cells, B-cell-depleted T cells, or PBMCs. The dataset comprised deeply sampled blood TCRbeta repertoires from subjects exposed to, actively infected with, or recovered from COVID-19. The repertoires were released in a freely available public database meant as a resource for research on the immune response to SARS-CoV-2. Samples came from the ongoing ImmuneRACE study (first 160 participants) plus 1,254 subjects from 6 global collaborators. Sample metadata almost always included a de-identified subject ID, COVID-19 status, age in years and sex. Where HLA class I and class II types were available, the types were taken from metadata supplied by the sample provider, not from assay-based typing. Study-wide conclusions, independent of this receptor: The amount of clinical and demographic metadata varied by source and participant and was provided uncurated.

TCRbeta CDR3 regions were amplified from genomic DNA using the immunoSEQ Assay, a bias-controlled multiplex PCR. Under the source paper's analysis protocol: Within the assay, amplification of reference gene primers was used to estimate how many nucleated cells each sample contained. To quantify the absolute abundance of each unique TCRbeta CDR3 rearrangement, sequence reads were collapsed and filtered. For each sample, productive Simpson clonality was calculated by taking the square root of Simpson's diversity index across productive rearrangements. TCRdb took this table from immuneACCESS and kept in-frame rearrangements with V and J called. Such tables lack part of the clones; where checked against another copy, unresolved V genes explain under half of the gap, and the rest is unexplained. From that table come the V and J calls and clone size; the DNA was used to work out D and trimming. This sample lists fewer than 250,000 clones; about 82% were detected once. The ten biggest clones cover roughly 1.9% of the sample.

In the prospective study, participants were about 18 to 95 years old, resided in fewer than 25 geographic areas of the United States, and were enrolled through a virtual design. To assign participants to cohorts, the prospective study relied on clinical history that participants themselves reported in a screening survey and a study questionnaire. Recovered participants in ImmuneRACE Cohort 3 were defined by two consecutive negative NP/OP PCR tests, clearance by a healthcare professional, or resolution of symptoms. Mobile phlebotomists in the prospective study collected whole blood, serum and a nasopharyngeal or oropharyngeal swab from every participant. Additional blood draws and questionnaires over a roughly two-month period could optionally be provided by prospective study participants. Prospective study blood samples were shipped either frozen or at room temperature before DNA extraction. CDR1 and CDR2 were assigned from the germline V gene as LGHNA and YSLEER. CDR3 length: 16 amino acids, cysteine to phenylalanine. The read is trimmed to its CDR3 DNA, 48 bases read in frame from base 1. V gives up 2 bases and J gives up 7 bases, and the segment between their germline ends measures 20 bases.

Turning to this clone: Which antigen it targets is not known. No qualities accompany the bases; no much larger clone lies one base away.

Sequences were obtained from PBMCs or T cells enriched from blood (not recorded which). In this chain, TRBV4-3 is recombined with TRBJ1-2, and perhaps TRBD1 as D gene, on 5 matching bases. This TCR derives from a woman in her fifties or sixties who had recovered from COVID-19. The CDR3: CASSQRHTRDGSGYTF. The DNA sequence follows: TGCGCCAGCAGCCAACGACATACCAGGGATGGTTCTGGCTACACCTTC.